The sequence of this T cell receptor (beta chain) was determined in a study of CD8 T cells in ankylosing spondylitis. Study-wide points: A TCR beta motif of about eight highly homologous variants seemed to mark ankylosing spondylitis blood.

Each CDR3 protein is one row after TCRdb ran MiXCR on the 5' RACE reads. The profile shows 450,000 to 550,000 distinct CDR3 sequences, 5.3% of them singletons. The germline V gene has CDR1 SGHRS and CDR2 YFSETQ. The CDR3 runs to 15 residues. The trim removed 3 bases at V and 7 bases at J, leaving 9 bases unmatched. Many counts were recorded for this clonotype. What it binds is unknown. The TCR sequence derives from a male donor with ankylosing spondylitis. Sequencing used blood, either unsorted or a sorted T cell fraction (not recorded which). This sequence joins TRBV5-1 and TRBJ2-1; 8 positions match TRBD2. The CDR3 DNA follows: TGCGCCAGCAGCTCCTCGAGCGGGAGCATAAATGAGCAGTTCTTC. Translating gives CASSSSSGSINEQFF.